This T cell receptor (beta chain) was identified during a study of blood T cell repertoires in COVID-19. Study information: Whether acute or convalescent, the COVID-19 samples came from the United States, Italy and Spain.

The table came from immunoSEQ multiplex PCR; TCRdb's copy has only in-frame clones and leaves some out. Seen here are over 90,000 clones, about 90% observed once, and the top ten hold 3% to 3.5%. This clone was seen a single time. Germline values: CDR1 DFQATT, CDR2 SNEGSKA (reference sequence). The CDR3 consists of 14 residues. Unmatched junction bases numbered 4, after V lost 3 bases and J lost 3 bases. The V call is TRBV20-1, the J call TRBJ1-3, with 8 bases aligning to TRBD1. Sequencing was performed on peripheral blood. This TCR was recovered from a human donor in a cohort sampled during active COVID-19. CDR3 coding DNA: TGCAGTGCTAGTGCCAGGGGGCTTGGAAACACCATATATTTT. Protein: CSASARGLGNTIYF.